The clone carrying this TCR beta chain has just a few counts. The antigen is not known. This entry is derived from a study of molecular identifiers for immune sequencing clone quantification. Study as a whole: In the replicates, RNA derived from about 19,000 or 110,000 naive CD8 cells was divided into five parts, and four were sequenced.

The germline CDR1 and CDR2 sequences are LNHDA and SQIVND (reference sequence). There are 11 residues in the CDR3. V was cut by 4 bases and J by 8 bases, with 8 bases left in between. Bulk TCR libraries used previously described methods and listed TCR primers. TCRdb processed the PCR reads anew with MiXCR; each CDR3 protein has one entry. The sample yields hundreds of thousands of distinct CDR3 sequences, 25% seen once. Points from the study as a whole: For effector cells, clones above 20 RNA copies held over 98% of molecules; for naive cells, under 1%.

The rearrangement joins TRBV19 to TRBJ1-2; possible D gene TRBD1, 5 bases. The sequenced sample consisted of naive CD8+ T cells from blood, with Jurkat cell RNA spiked in. Stated subset: FACS-sorted CD8+CD4-CCR7+CD45RA+ naive T cells. The source of this sequence is a human donor in good health. Some libraries in this study had Jurkat cell RNA spiked in. This CDR3 reads CASSTGGGYTF. The CDR3 DNA reads as TGTGCCAGTAGTACGGGGGGAGGCTACACCTTC.